The sequence of this T cell receptor beta chain was determined in a study of cytomegalovirus exposure and HLA in healthy donors. Study details: A subsequent analysis stated that the roughly 120 validation repertoires were run on the same platform as the approximately 610 first-cohort repertoires. Findings and limits, study-wide: Whilst most TCR sequences proved rare, a subset of public TCRs occurred across many donors. Researchers reported that a few CMV-associated chains were confirmed in vitro as CMV antigen-specific. Diagnosis of cytomegalovirus status made by the classifier reportedly showed high specificity and sensitivity.

This clone was seen once. Its antigen is as yet unknown. With 4 bases removed from V and 2 bases from J, the gap between germline ends came to 21 bases. The CDR3 sequence is 17 residues long. Germline CDR1 reads SGHRS; CDR2 reads YFSETQ. Assay used: immunoSEQ multiplex PCR; TCRdb lists only in-frame clones, some missing. The table records 250,000 to 400,000 clones, roughly 88% of them present only once. Sample: PBMCs. The chain carries TRBV5-1 and TRBJ2-5, with no clear D. The sequence was collected from a man younger than 40 in good health and CMV-seronegative. DNA for the CDR3: TGCGCCAGCAGCCCCATTGAGGCCTGGATCGCGCAAGAGACCCAGTACTTC. Its translation: CASSPIEAWIAQETQYF.